These 7 T cell receptor beta chains were all obtained from the same sample, sequenced in a study of identical twins. TCRdb reprocessed the 5' RACE reads via MiXCR and lists one record per CDR3 protein. The repertoire includes nearly 650,000 distinct CDR3 sequences, 7.1% of them detected once, and 1.5% to 2% sits in the top ten. These data were likewise used in another study, on yellow fever vaccine responses in identical twins.

The sequencing sample was made of PBMCs. The receptors derive from a woman between 18 and 30 years old in good health.

This chain uses TRBV6-1 with TRBJ2-2; 9 bases match TRBD2. The CDR3 totals 16 residues. V lost 2 bases and J lost 8; bases outside the gene matches: 9. Germline V gene data show CDR1 as MNHNS and CDR2 as SASEGT. The CDR3 loop is CASSELLAGKGGELFF. In nucleotides, the CDR3 is TGTGCCAGCAGTGAACTTCTAGCGGGAAAGGGTGGGGAGCTGTTTTTT.

This clonotype was recorded many times. The J gene is TRBJ1-2, the V gene TRBV5-1, with D unresolved. CDR1 is SGHRS, CDR2 YFSETQ, per germline. V was cut by 0 bases and J by 7 bases, with 16 bases left in between. The CDR3 length is 15 residues. CDR3 in amino acids: CASSLEAVGGPGYTF. The DNA of the CDR3 is TGCGCCAGCAGCTTGGAGGCAGTTGGTGGCCCTGGCTACACCTTC.

In this sample, this clonotype turned up a few times. The chain recombines TRBV3-1 with TRBJ2-5, with 8 bases that match TRBD2. The CDR3 spans 16 residues. In germline, CDR1 is LGHDT, CDR2 YNNKEL (reference sequence). The V gene end was trimmed by 4 bases and the J gene end by 4 bases; junction bases not matched to a gene: 11. CDR3 sequence reads: CASSLVGGATPETQYF. The CDR3 DNA reads TGTGCCAGCAGCCTCGTCGGGGGGGCCACTCCAGAGACCCAGTACTTC.

The sample holds a few counts of this clonotype. The rearrangement joins TRBV24-1 to TRBJ2-3, with 9 nucleotides matching TRBD1. In germline, CDR1 is KGHDR, CDR2 SFDVKD. V lost 3 bases to trimming and J lost 4 bases; unmatched junction nucleotides: 13. The CDR3 is made up of 18 amino acids. The CDR3 nucleotides are TGTGCCACCAGTGATGCCCCCGGGACAGGGAGCTCCCCAGATACGCAGTATTTT. Residues: CATSDAPGTGSSPDTQYF.

This clonotype was seen a few times. The chain is built from TRBV4-1 and TRBJ2-1; either TRBD1 or TRBD2 may fit D (5 bases each). The CDR3 is 14 amino acids. Germline CDR1 is MGHRA and CDR2 is YSYEKL. The V end lost 3 bases, the J end lost 8 bases, and 14 bases lay between the germline ends. DNA for the CDR3: TGCGCCAGCAGCCAGGGGACCGCCATAGATGAGCAGTTCTTC. Protein product: CASSQGTAIDEQFF.

In this sample, this clonotype turned up a few times. The chain combines TRBV29-1 with TRBJ2-4, with D perhaps matching TRBD1 (5 bases). Between the trimmed V and J ends, which lost 6 bases and 11 bases, there was a span of 20 bases. The CDR3 is made up of 13 amino acids. Germline V gives CDR1 SQVTM, CDR2 ANQGSEA. CDR3 region: CSVSKGSKDVQYF. DNA of the CDR3: TGCAGCGTCTCCAAGGGGTCTAAGGACGTTCAGTACTTC.

This clonotype was seen a few times. J is TRBJ2-1 and V is TRBV5-1; D not resolved. Trimming removed 1 base at V and 1 base at J, with 12 bases between. Germline CDR1 is SGHRS and CDR2 is YFSETQ. CDR3 length: 16 residues. The DNA of the CDR3 is TGCGCCAGCAGCTTGTACGAGAGTCGGTCCTACAATGAGCAGTTCTTC. Translation gives CASSLYESRSYNEQFF.